These T cell receptor beta chains were read from a single sample in a study of Tregs in tolerant kidney transplant recipients. Sequenced by immunoSEQ multiplex PCR; TCRdb stores in-frame clones only, minus some. Of under 90,000 clones in the sample, more than 85% were seen once. Sequenced material: CD4+ T cells from blood (PBMCs), taken 24 months after the transplant. The receptors derive from a human patient who received a combined kidney and bone marrow transplant. Some T cells may trace back to the graft donor. Each CDR3 is given with its conserved first and last residue. D genes are given only for firm matches. Only some rows state a clone size, as once, few, many or a class for expanded clones.

.,.,TRBV7-3,TRBJ2-2,TGTGCCAGCAGCTTAGGTCGGGGGGCGCGCACCGGGGAGCTGTTTTTT,CASSLGRGARTGELFF
TRBD2,.,TRBV4-3,TRBJ2-1,TGCGCCAGCAGCCGAACCGGGACTATTTTATACAATGAGCAGTTCTTC,CASSRTGTILYNEQFF
TRBD2,once,TRBV18,TRBJ2-1,TGTGCCAGCTCACCACCGGCGCGGGGGGGTTGGAATGAGCAGTTCTTC,CASSPPARGGWNEQFF
TRBD2,once,TRBV5-4,TRBJ2-2,TGTGCCAGCAGCCCCGGACTAGCCCAGAACACCGGGGAGCTGTTTTTT,CASSPGLAQNTGELFF
TRBD2,once,TRBV5-4,TRBJ2-3,TGTGCCAGCAGCTTGGCGGGACTACACACAGATACGCAGTATTTT,CASSLAGLHTDTQYF
.,.,TRBV5-5,TRBJ2-3,TGTGCCAGCAGCTTGGGACCGACTAGCACAGATACGCAGTATTTT,CASSLGPTSTDTQYF
.,.,TRBV30,TRBJ2-1,TGTGCCTGGAGTCGTACTAGCTCGGGTGAGCAGTTCTTC,CAWSRTSSGEQFF
.,.,TRBV7-3,TRBJ1-1,TGTGCCAGCAGCCCCGGTTCGGGGATGAACACTGAAGCTTTCTTT,CASSPGSGMNTEAFF
TRBD1,.,TRBV5-1,TRBJ1-6,TGCGCCAGCAGCTCCCGGACAGGACTTTATAATTCACCCCTCCACTTT,CASSSRTGLYNSPLHF
.,.,TRBV5-1,TRBJ1-2,TGCGCCAGCAGCTTGGTCAGGGGCTATGGCTACACCTTC,CASSLVRGYGYTF
TRBD1,.,TRBV19,TRBJ2-1,TGTGCCAGTAAAAAAGTACAGGGGAATGAGCAGTTCTTC,CASKKVQGNEQFF
TRBD2,.,TRBV7-2,TRBJ2-3,TGTGCCAGCAGCTTAGGCTCGGGGGGACGCACAGATACGCAGTATTTT,CASSLGSGGRTDTQYF
TRBD1,.,TRBV9,TRBJ1-4,TGTGCCAGCAGCCTCGGACAGGGTTATGAAAAACTGTTTTTT,CASSLGQGYEKLFF
.,.,TRBV5-4,TRBJ2-7,TGTGCCAGCAGCTTAGGTCGGACAAGCTCCTACGAGCAGTACTTC,CASSLGRTSSYEQYF
TRBD1,.,TRBV4-1,TRBJ1-2,TGCGCCAGCAGGTCGACAGGGACCTATGGCTACACCTTC,CASRSTGTYGYTF
.,once,TRBV4-3,TRBJ1-6,TGCGCCAGCAGCCAAGATCCTATTAGTTCGAATTCACCCCTCCACTTT,CASSQDPISSNSPLHF
.,.,TRBV6-6,TRBJ2-7,TGTGCCAGCAGCCCGACTACCCTCCCGATAGAGCAGTACTTC,CASSPTTLPIEQYF
TRBD1,.,TRBV27,TRBJ2-3,TGTGCCAGCCGGGACAGGGGTTACACAGATACGCAGTATTTT,CASRDRGYTDTQYF
TRBD2,.,TRBV2,TRBJ2-2,TGTGCCAGCAGTGGACTAGCAATCGGGGAGCTGTTTTTT,CASSGLAIGELFF
.,.,TRBV9,TRBJ1-5,TGTGCCAGCAGCGTAGTCCCGGGGCAGCCCCAGCATTTT,CASSVVPGQPQHF
TRBD1,.,TRBV5-1,TRBJ2-6,TGCGCCAGCAGCCAGCCGGAGGGGACAGGGTTGCGGGGGGCCAACGTCCTGACTTTC,CASSQPEGTGLRGANVLTF
TRBD2,.,TRBV6-6,TRBJ2-3,TGTGCCAGCATAGCGGGGGGCACAGATACGCAGTATTTT,CASIAGGTDTQYF
.,.,TRBV11-2,TRBJ1-1,TGTGCCAGCAGCCCAGAAGAGGGAACGGAAGCTTTCTTT,CASSPEEGTEAFF
.,.,TRBV5-1,TRBJ2-3,TGCGCCAGCAGCGTAAAACCACTACAAGATTATAGCACAGATACGCAGTATTTT,CASSVKPLQDYSTDTQYF
TRBD2,.,TRBV5-6,TRBJ2-7,TGTGCCAGCAGGATACGGAGGCCATTGGGAGGGTACGAGCAGTACTTC,CASRIRRPLGGYEQYF
TRBD2,.,TRBV11-2,TRBJ2-7,TGTGCCAGCAGCATTGGACTAGCGGGGGGGCAATACGAGCAGTACTTC,CASSIGLAGGQYEQYF
.,.,TRBV5-6,TRBJ2-7,TGTGCCAGCAGCTTCCTGTTTAGCGACGAGCAGTACTTC,CASSFLFSDEQYF
TRBD1,.,TRBV19,TRBJ1-5,TGTGCCAGTAGTATATCAGGGGGCGATCAGCCCCAGCATTTT,CASSISGGDQPQHF
TRBD2,.,TRBV28,TRBJ2-1,TGTGCCAGCAGGCGCGGGGGAATGTACAATGAGCAGTTCTTC,CASRRGGMYNEQFF
.,.,TRBV7-3,TRBJ1-2,TGTGCCAGCAGCCCGGGGAACGGGGTATTAGGCTACACCTTC,CASSPGNGVLGYTF
TRBD2,.,TRBV19,TRBJ2-3,TGTGCCAGTAGAACCGGACTAGCGGGAGGGGCAGATACGCAGTATTTT,CASRTGLAGGADTQYF
TRBD1,.,TRBV5-1,TRBJ1-1,TGCGCCAGCAGCGTCGGGGACAGGGGAGCCACTGAAGCTTTCTTT,CASSVGDRGATEAFF
TRBD1,once,TRBV25-1,TRBJ2-7,TGTGCCAGCAGTCGGACAGGGGGCTCCTACGAGCAGTACTTC,CASSRTGGSYEQYF
.,.,TRBV28,TRBJ1-3,TGTGCCAGCAGTTTTCCTCGAGGTCTGAGTTACTCTGGAAACACCATATATTTT,CASSFPRGLSYSGNTIYF
TRBD1,.,TRBV6-5,TRBJ1-2,TGTGCCATCCACCGGGACAGATATTATGGCTACACCTTC,CAIHRDRYYGYTF
TRBD2,.,TRBV5-4,TRBJ2-5,TGTGCCAGCAACCAATATGAGACTAGCGGGACCCTCCGGGAGACCCAGTACTTC,CASNQYETSGTLRETQYF
TRBD2,.,TRBV5-4,TRBJ2-5,TGTGCCAGCAGCCGGGGGGAAGAGACCCAGTACTTC,CASSRGEETQYF
TRBD1,.,TRBV4-1,TRBJ1-2,TGCGCCAGCAGCCAATGGGTAACAGGGGGGCGTCGCCACTATGGCTACACCTTC,CASSQWVTGGRRHYGYTF
TRBD1,once,TRBV5-5,TRBJ2-7,TGTGCCAGCAGCTTGGACAGGGGACCCTACGAGCAGTACTTC,CASSLDRGPYEQYF
TRBD2,.,TRBV4-3,TRBJ2-7,TGCGCCAGCAGCCATCAGCTAGCGGACTACTCCTACGAGCAGTACTTC,CASSHQLADYSYEQYF
.,.,TRBV19,TRBJ1-5,TGTGCCAGTAGTCCCCTGGCAGGGTTGGGCCAAAATCAGCCCCAGCATTTT,CASSPLAGLGQNQPQHF
.,.,TRBV15,TRBJ1-2,TGTGCCACCAGCAGAGATCTCCACAGGGAACATGGCTACACCTTC,CATSRDLHREHGYTF
.,.,TRBV25-1,TRBJ2-5,TGTGCCAGCAGTACCCCCCGGGCAGGACATCAAGAGACCCAGTACTTC,CASSTPRAGHQETQYF
TRBD1,.,TRBV19,TRBJ1-2,TGTGCCAGTAGTATCACACGACAGGGGGCCGGCTATGGCTACACCTTC,CASSITRQGAGYGYTF
.,once,TRBV20-1,TRBJ1-5,TGCAGTGCGGGCCCGGATCAGCCCCAGCATTTT,CSAGPDQPQHF
TRBD2,once,TRBV7-2,TRBJ2-5,TGTGCCAGCAGCTTAAGGGGTGCGGGAGGGGGAGAGACCCAGTACTTC,CASSLRGAGGGETQYF
TRBD1,.,TRBV6-1,TRBJ1-6,TGTGCCAGCAGCCCAGGACAGGGCCGCTCACCCCTCCACTTT,CASSPGQGRSPLHF
.,.,TRBV19,TRBJ2-7,TGTGCCAGTAGTATTAAGGCGGGATCTTCCCACGAGCAGTACTTC,CASSIKAGSSHEQYF
TRBD2,.,TRBV4-1,TRBJ2-1,TGCGCCAGCAGCCAAGAGGCTAGCGGGGGGCCCTACAATGAGCAGTTCTTC,CASSQEASGGPYNEQFF
TRBD1,.,TRBV6-5,TRBJ2-7,TGTGCCAGCAGTCGCCAGGGGGTGCAAGGCTACGAGCAGTACTTC,CASSRQGVQGYEQYF
.,.,TRBV18,TRBJ1-3,TGTGCCAGCTCACCACCGGGAGGGTACTCTGGAAACACCATATATTTT,CASSPPGGYSGNTIYF
.,.,TRBV30,TRBJ2-7,TGTGCCTGGAGTGTACCCTACGGGACACTTCTGGGCTACGAGCAGTACTTC,CAWSVPYGTLLGYEQYF
TRBD2,.,TRBV30,TRBJ2-1,TGTGCCTGGTGGACTCCGGGACTAATAAGGTTCTTC,CAWWTPGLIRFF
.,.,TRBV29-1,TRBJ2-4,TGCAGCGGGTCTTCCGGTAATTCAGCCAAAAACATTCAGTACTTC,CSGSSGNSAKNIQYF
TRBD2,.,TRBV2,TRBJ2-1,TGTGCCAGCAGTGTCCATGGGACTAGCGGGTACTACAATGAGCAGTTCTTC,CASSVHGTSGYYNEQFF
TRBD2,.,TRBV5-4,TRBJ2-1,TGTGCCAGCAGCTTGGTAGGGACTAGCGGGAGGGCCGGGGCCCACAATGAGCAGTTCTTC,CASSLVGTSGRAGAHNEQFF
TRBD1,.,TRBV2,TRBJ2-2,TGTGCCAGGACAGGGGGGATCGGGGAGCTGTTTTTT,CARTGGIGELFF
.,.,TRBV19,TRBJ2-1,TGTGCCAGTAGTCGGGAATACTCCTACAATGAGCAGTTCTTC,CASSREYSYNEQFF
TRBD2,.,TRBV7-3,TRBJ2-5,TGTGCCAGCAGTTCTAGCGGGAGCGAGACCCAGTACTTC,CASSSSGSETQYF